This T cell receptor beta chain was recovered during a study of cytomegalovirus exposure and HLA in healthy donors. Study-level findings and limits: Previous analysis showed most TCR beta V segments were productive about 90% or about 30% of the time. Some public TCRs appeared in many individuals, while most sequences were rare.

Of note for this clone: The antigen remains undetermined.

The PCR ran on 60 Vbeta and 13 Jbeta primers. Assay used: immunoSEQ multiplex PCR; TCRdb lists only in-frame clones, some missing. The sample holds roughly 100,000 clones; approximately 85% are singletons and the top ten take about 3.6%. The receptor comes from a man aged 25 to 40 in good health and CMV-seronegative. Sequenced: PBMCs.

CDR3 sequence reads: CASSSRLAGGPGAYEQFF. The CDR3 DNA reads TGCGCCAGCAGCTCTAGACTAGCGGGGGGGCCGGGGGCATATGAGCAGTTCTTC. This chain uses TRBV5-1 with TRBJ2-1; 14 bases are a match to TRBD2. The CDR3 sequence is 18 residues long. Trimming took 3 bases from V and 8 from J; bases not matched to a gene: 13. In germline, CDR1 is SGHRS, CDR2 YFSETQ.